The 9 T cell receptor beta chains below were found in one sample sequenced in a study of cytomegalovirus exposure and HLA in healthy donors. Primers for the PCR totalled 60 Vbeta and 13 Jbeta. This table comes from immunoSEQ multiplex PCR, and its TCRdb copy is limited to in-frame clones, with some not included. Seen here are under 150,000 clones, 65% to 85% observed once, and the top ten hold approximately 1.6%. The sequencing sample was made of PBMCs. The receptor set was obtained from a woman younger than 30 in good health and CMV-seronegative.

This clone has a handful of counts. Different DNA sequences within this sample yield the same CDR3. The rearrangement links TRBV10-3 to TRBJ2-3; D uncertain. The germline CDR1 and CDR2 sequences are ENHRY and SYGVKD. This CDR3 contains 13 residues. Deletions cut 2 bases from V and 4 bases from J, with 7 bases between. CDR3 DNA: TGTGCCATCAGTGAGGTCAGCGCAGATACGCAGTATTTT. It specifies CAISEVSADTQYF.

V gene TRBV18 combines with J gene TRBJ1-1; a possible D gene is TRBD1 (5 bases). Germline CDR1 and CDR2: KGHSH and LQKENI. The CDR3 loop spans 17 amino acids. Between the trimmed V and J ends, which lost 3 bases and 1 base, there was a span of 18 bases. CDR3 nucleotides: TGTGCCAGCTCACCTTACTTGAGGGGACTCCAGAACACTGAAGCTTTCTTT. It is translated as CASSPYLRGLQNTEAFF.

This chain connects TRBV4-1 to TRBJ2-1; 13 bases agree with TRBD2. This CDR3 comprises 16 residues. Germline loops: CDR1 MGHRA, CDR2 YSYEKL. J gave up 6 bases and V 4 bases, and 6 bases lay outside the gene matches. CDR3 sequence reads: CASSPPGTSGTNEQFF. The CDR3 nucleotides read TGCGCCAGCAGCCCACCCGGGACTAGCGGGACCAATGAGCAGTTCTTC.

V usage is TRBV25-1 and J usage is TRBJ2-1, with D uncertain. The germline V gene has CDR1 MGHDK and CDR2 SYGVNS. The V end lost 4 bases, the J end lost 8 bases, and 18 bases lay between the germline ends. This CDR3 has 15 residues. The chain's CDR3 is CASSAIGFRSDEQFF. The CDR3 bases are TGTGCCAGCAGTGCTATTGGTTTTCGCAGCGATGAGCAGTTCTTC.

The rearrangement joins TRBV19 to TRBJ1-1; no clear D gene. Trimming removed 4 bases from V and 3 bases from J, with 21 bases in between. There are 17 residues in the CDR3. The V gene's germline CDR1 is LNHDA and CDR2 SQIVND (reference sequence). CDR3 DNA: TGTGCCAGTAGTAGGTTTGGAGGGAGGTCAGAGGACACTGAAGCTTTCTTT. The encoded protein is CASSRFGGRSEDTEAFF.

This clone appeared once. The V gene is TRBV18, the J gene TRBJ2-5; 8 positions match TRBD1. The CDR3 extends over 15 amino acids. J was trimmed by 5 bases and V by 5 bases; bases with no gene match: 10. Germline V lookup: CDR1 KGHSH, CDR2 LQKENI. The CDR3 here is CASSTRTGLGETQYF. The CDR3, as DNA: TGTGCCAGCTCAACGCGGACAGGGTTAGGGGAGACCCAGTACTTC.

The chain recombines TRBV10-2 with TRBJ2-1, with 12 nucleotides matching TRBD2. Looked up from germline, CDR1 is WSHSY and CDR2 is SAAADI. CDR3 size: 14 residues. J was trimmed by 10 bases and V by 4 bases; bases with no gene match: 5. CDR3 in amino acids: CASSGLAGAYEQFF. As DNA, the CDR3 is TGCGCCAGCAGTGGACTAGCGGGAGCTTACGAGCAGTTCTTC.

This clone was counted between two and nine times. V gene TRBV12-5 combines with J gene TRBJ2-1; TRBD2 matches 9 bases. V was clipped by 4 bases and J by 7 bases; unmatched bases: 5. This CDR3 is built from 14 residues. Germline assignment: CDR1 LGHNT and CDR2 FRNRAP. This chain's CDR3 is CASGYGSGRNEQFF. CDR3 DNA: TGTGCTAGTGGTTACGGGAGCGGGAGGAATGAGCAGTTCTTC.

The V call is TRBV30, the J call TRBJ2-2; 7 bases map to TRBD2. Germline CDR1 reads GTSNPN; CDR2 reads SVGIG (reference sequence). The CDR3 covers 17 residues. V trimming: 0 bases; J trimming: 2 bases; junction bases outside the gene matches: 9. CDR3 sequence: CAWSVGSGTSNTGELFF. As DNA, the CDR3 is TGTGCCTGGAGTGTCGGAAGCGGGACCTCAAACACCGGGGAGCTGTTTTTT.